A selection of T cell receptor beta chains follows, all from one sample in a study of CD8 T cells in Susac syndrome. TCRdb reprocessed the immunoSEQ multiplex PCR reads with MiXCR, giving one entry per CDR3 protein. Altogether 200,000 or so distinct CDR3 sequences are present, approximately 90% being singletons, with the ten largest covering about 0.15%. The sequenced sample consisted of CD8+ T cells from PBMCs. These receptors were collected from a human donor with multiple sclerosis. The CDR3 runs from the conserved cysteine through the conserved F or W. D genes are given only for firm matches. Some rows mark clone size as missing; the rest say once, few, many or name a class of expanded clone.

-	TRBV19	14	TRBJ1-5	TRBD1	TGTGCCAGTACAGGGACAGGGGGCAGTCAGCCCCAGCATTTT	CASTGTGGSQPQHF
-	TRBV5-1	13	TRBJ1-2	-	TGCGCCAGCCGGGAGGGCCAGGACTATGGCTACACCTTC	CASREGQDYGYTF
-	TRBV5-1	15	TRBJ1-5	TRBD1	TGCGCCAGCAGCTTGGGAGGGGGCGGCGATCAGCCCCAGCATTTT	CASSLGGGGDQPQHF
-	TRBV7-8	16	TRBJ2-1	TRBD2	TGTGCCAGCAGCTCGATTCTAGCGGGAGCCTACAATGAGCAGTTCTTC	CASSSILAGAYNEQFF
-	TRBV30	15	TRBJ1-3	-	TGTGCCTGGAGTGTTGGGGTCAACTCTGGAAACACCATATATTTT	CAWSVGVNSGNTIYF
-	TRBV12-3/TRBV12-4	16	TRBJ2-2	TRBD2	TGTGCCAGCTCTTACCCCCTAGCGGCGAACACCGGGGAGCTGTTTTTT	CASSYPLAANTGELFF
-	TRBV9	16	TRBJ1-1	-	TGTGCCAGCAGCGTCAGCACACTGCGGGGGTACACTGAAGCTTTCTTT	CASSVSTLRGYTEAFF
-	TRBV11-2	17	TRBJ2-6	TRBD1	TGTGCCAGCACCCAGACAGGGGTCCTCTCTGGGGCCAACGTCCTGACTTTC	CASTQTGVLSGANVLTF
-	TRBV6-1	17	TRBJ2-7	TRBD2	TGTGCCAGCAGGGCCTCCCGAGGAGGGGAGGGTACCTACGAGCAGTACTTC	CASRASRGGEGTYEQYF
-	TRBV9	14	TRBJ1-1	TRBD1	TGTGCCAGCAGCGCCCGGGACAGGGGCGCGGAGGCTTTCTTT	CASSARDRGAEAFF
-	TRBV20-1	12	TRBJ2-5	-	TGCAGTGCTGGGGACCTACAAGAGACCCAGTACTTC	CSAGDLQETQYF
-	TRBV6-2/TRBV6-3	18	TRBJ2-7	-	TGTGCCAGCAGGACACCAGGGACAGTACTAGCGGCAGCCTACGAGCAGTACTTC	CASRTPGTVLAAAYEQYF
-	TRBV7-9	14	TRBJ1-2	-	TGTGCCAGCAGCTTATCTGCCACACCGGGGGGCTACACCTTC	CASSLSATPGGYTF
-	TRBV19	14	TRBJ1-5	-	TGTGCCAGTAGGGCAGACAGTAGCAATCAGCCCCAGCATTTT	CASRADSSNQPQHF
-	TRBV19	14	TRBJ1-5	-	TGTGCCAGTAGTACAGGGGATTGGAATCAGCCCCAGCATTTT	CASSTGDWNQPQHF
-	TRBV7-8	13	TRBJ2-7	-	TGTGCCAGCAGCTTCGGAACCCCAGACGAGCAGTACTTC	CASSFGTPDEQYF
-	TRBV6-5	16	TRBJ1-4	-	TGTGCCAGCAGTTCCCGCCCGTTCAGGGAGATTGTTAAACTGTTTTTT	CASSSRPFREIVKLFF
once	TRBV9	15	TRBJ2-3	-	TGTGCCAGCAGCGTAGGACCTCCTAGCACAGATACGCAGTATTTT	CASSVGPPSTDTQYF
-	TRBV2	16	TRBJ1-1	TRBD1	TGTGCCAGCAGTGGCATCTCAGGGGGCAGGGGACAGGGAGCTTTCTTT	CASSGISGGRGQGAFF
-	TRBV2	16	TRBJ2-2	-	TGTGCCAGCAGTGAAGTGGAGGGGGCCGACACCGGGGAGCTGTTTTTT	CASSEVEGADTGELFF
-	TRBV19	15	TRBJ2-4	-	TGTGCCAGTAGTATAGATTGGGGGGCGAGAAACATTCAGTACTTC	CASSIDWGARNIQYF
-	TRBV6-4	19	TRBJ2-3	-	TGTGCCAGCATTCCGGGTAGGGGTCCACAGGGTCTCGGCACAGATACGCAGTATTTT	CASIPGRGPQGLGTDTQYF
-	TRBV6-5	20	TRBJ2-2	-	TGTGCCAGCAGTTATGGCTCTTCCGGTTGGGCCCGGGTAGGCACCGGGGAGCTGTTTTTT	CASSYGSSGWARVGTGELFF
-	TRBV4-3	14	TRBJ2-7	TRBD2	TGCGCCAGCAGCCAAGAGAGAGGCGGGAGCGGAGTTAGCTTC	CASSQERGGSGVSF
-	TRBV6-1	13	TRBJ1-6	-	TGTGCCAGCTCCTATAGGGACAATTCACCCCTCCACTTT	CASSYRDNSPLHF
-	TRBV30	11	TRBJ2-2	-	TGTGCCTGGAGAGCCGCCGGGGAGCTGTTTTTT	CAWRAAGELFF
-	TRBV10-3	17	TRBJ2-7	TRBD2	TGTGCCATCAGCGGGACTAGCGAGAGGCAATCCCCCTACGAGCAGTACTTC	CAISGTSERQSPYEQYF
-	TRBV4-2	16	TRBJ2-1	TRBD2	TGTGCCAGCAGCCAAGATCTCGACGGCGGGAGGAATGAGCAGTTCTTC	CASSQDLDGGRNEQFF
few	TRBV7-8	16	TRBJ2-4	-	TGTGCCAGCAGCTCCACTCAGCGAATAGCCAAAAACATTCAGTACTTC	CASSSTQRIAKNIQYF
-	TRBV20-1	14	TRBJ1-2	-	TGCAGTGCCGAAAAGGGAGGTGTCGACTATGGCTACACCTTC	CSAEKGGVDYGYTF
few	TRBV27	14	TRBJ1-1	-	TGTGCCAGCACCTGGGCAGGGATGAACACTGAAGCTTTCTTT	CASTWAGMNTEAFF
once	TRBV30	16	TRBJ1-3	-	TGTGCCTGGGGGGACGAGGGGGGCTACTCTGGAAACACCATATATTTT	CAWGDEGGYSGNTIYF
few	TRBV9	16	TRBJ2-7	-	TGTGCCAGCAGCGTAGGTGAGGGCCTCGTCACCTACGAGCAGTACTTC	CASSVGEGLVTYEQYF
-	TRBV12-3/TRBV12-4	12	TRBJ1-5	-	TGTGCCAGCAGTTTGGTGAATCAGCCCCAGCATTTT	CASSLVNQPQHF
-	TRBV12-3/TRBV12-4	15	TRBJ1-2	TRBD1	TGTGCCAGCAGCTTAGGACAGGGCAACAACTATGGCTACACCTTC	CASSLGQGNNYGYTF
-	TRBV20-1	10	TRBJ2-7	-	TGCAGTGCCTCGCAGGGAGAGCAGTACTTC	CSASQGEQYF
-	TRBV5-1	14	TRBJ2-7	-	TGCGCCAGCAGCTTGGAGCTAGCGACCGACGAGCAGTACTTC	CASSLELATDEQYF
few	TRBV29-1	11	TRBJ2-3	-	TGCAGCTGGTGGGGGACAGATACGCAGTATTTT	CSWWGTDTQYF
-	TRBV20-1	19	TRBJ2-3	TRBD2	TGCAGTGCTAGAGCCTTCGGGACTAGCGGGACCGGTAACACAGATACGCAGTATTTT	CSARAFGTSGTGNTDTQYF
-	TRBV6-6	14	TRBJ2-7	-	TGTGCCAGCAGTCAGGAGGCGCTATCCTACGAGCAGTACTTC	CASSQEALSYEQYF
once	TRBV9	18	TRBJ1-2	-	TGTGCCAGCAGCGTTGATCGGTCCCCTCGTCCAGCTAACTATGGCTACACCTTC	CASSVDRSPRPANYGYTF
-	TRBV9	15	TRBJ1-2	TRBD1	TGTGCCAGCAGCGTAGACCAGGGGGCTAACTATGGCTACACCTTC	CASSVDQGANYGYTF
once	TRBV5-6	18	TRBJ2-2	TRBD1	TGTGCCAGCAGCTTGATTTATGGGGACAGGGTCAACACCGGGGAGCTGTCTTTT	CASSLIYGDRVNTGELSF
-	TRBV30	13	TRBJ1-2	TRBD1	TGTGCCTGGACCCCGACAGGGGCTCATGGCTACACCTTC	CAWTPTGAHGYTF
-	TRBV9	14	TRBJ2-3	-	TGTGCCAGCAGCGTAGTCGGGGGCACAGATACGCAGTATTTT	CASSVVGGTDTQYF
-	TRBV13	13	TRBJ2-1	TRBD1	TGTGCCAGCAGCTTAGAGGACAGGAGCCGTCAGTTCTTC	CASSLEDRSRQFF